Shown below are 2 T cell receptor beta chains from a single sample sequenced in a study of cytomegalovirus exposure and HLA in healthy donors. Primers included in the PCR were 60 Vbeta and 13 Jbeta primers. Sequenced by immunoSEQ multiplex PCR; TCRdb stores in-frame clones only, minus some. Here the sample spans 150,000 to 200,000 clones, roughly four fifths being singletons. Sequenced sample: PBMCs. The source is a woman in her forties in good health and CMV-seronegative.

CDR3 DNA sequence: TGTGCCAGCAGCTTTTTAGCGGGGGGAGAAGAGACCCAGTACTTC. The encoded protein is CASSFLAGGEETQYF. V usage is TRBV7-9 and J usage is TRBJ2-5; 10 nucleotides align to TRBD2. V was pared by 3 bases and J by 3 bases, with 4 bases of the junction left unmatched. Germline V CDR1 and CDR2: SEHNR, FQNEAQ (reference sequence). The CDR3 sequence is 15 residues long.

This rearrangement joins TRBV5-1 to TRBJ1-5; no firm D call. Trimming stripped 2 bases from V and 2 bases from J, with 8 bases between. Germline CDR1 SGHRS, CDR2 YFSETQ. The CDR3 consists of 14 residues. The chain's CDR3 is CASSLTGGNQPQHF. DNA for the CDR3: TGCGCCAGCAGCTTAACCGGGGGCAATCAGCCCCAGCATTTT.